A single T cell receptor beta chain is shown here with its context. This entry comes from a study of cytomegalovirus exposure and HLA in healthy donors. PCR amplification relied on 60 Vbeta primers (plus 13 Jbeta primers). The repertoire was sequenced with immunoSEQ multiplex PCR; TCRdb's copy has only in-frame clones and lacks some. Here the sample spans roughly 140,000 clones, around 60% being singletons. Trimming removed 1 base from V and 2 bases from J, with 12 bases in between. The CDR3 runs to 15 residues. The germline V gene encodes CDR1 MDHEN and CDR2 SYDVKM. The gene calls are TRBV28 and TRBJ2-7; D may be TRBD2 (5 bases). The TCR was taken from a woman in her fifties or sixties in good health and CMV-seropositive. Sequencing was performed on PBMCs. The CDR3: CASSLSQPGAYEQYF. In DNA form, the CDR3 reads TGTGCCAGCAGTTTATCTCAACCCGGGGCCTACGAGCAGTACTTC.